This passage covers 14 T cell receptor beta chains from one sample sequenced in a study of blood T cell repertoires in COVID-19. The method was immunoSEQ multiplex PCR; TCRdb's version includes in-frame clones alone and lacks a portion of them. The sample yields under 300,000 clones, 85% to 90% seen once. Input material: peripheral blood. All receptors come from a woman between 65 and 79 years old with active or convalescent COVID-19.

The table lists this clone with a count of one. The chain joins TRBV7-2 to TRBJ1-1, with D unclear. The V end was cut by 3 bases, the J end by 5 bases, with 13 bases between. The CDR3 sequence is 14 residues long. CDR1 and CDR2 from the germline V gene are SGHTA and FQGNSA. CDR3 sequence: CASSFPSSITEAFF. CDR3 nucleotides: TGTGCCAGCAGCTTCCCTTCGAGCATTACTGAAGCTTTCTTT.

V usage is TRBV5-4 and J usage is TRBJ2-7; perhaps TRBD1 as D (8 bases). V was shortened by 6 bases and J by 0 bases, with 19 bases between the two germline ends. The germline V gene encodes CDR1 SGHNT and CDR2 YYREEE (reference sequence). The CDR3 sequence is 16 residues long. The CDR3 sequence is CASIQQGGWSSYEQYF. The CDR3 DNA reads TGTGCCAGCATCCAACAGGGGGGGTGGTCCTCCTACGAGCAGTACTTC.

The chain uses TRBV7-8 and TRBJ1-1; TRBD1 matches 9 bases. V gave up 2 bases and J gave up 3 bases; unmatched junction bases: 4. The CDR3 covers 15 residues. Per germline, CDR1 SGHVS and CDR2 FQNEAQ. The CDR3 nucleotides read TGTGCCAGCAGCTTACAAACAGGGGGCCACACTGAAGCTTTCTTT. This sequence encodes CASSLQTGGHTEAFF.

The gene calls are TRBV18 and TRBJ1-1; the match to TRBD1 covers 7 bases. The V gene end was trimmed by 3 bases and the J gene end by 4 bases; junction bases not matched to a gene: 14. CDR1 and CDR2 (germline): KGHSH, LQKENI. The CDR3 spans 17 residues. The CDR3 region is CASSPAVTGTVVTEAFF. The CDR3 DNA reads TGTGCCAGCTCACCCGCGGTTACCGGGACAGTTGTCACTGAAGCTTTCTTT.

J is TRBJ2-1 and V is TRBV7-9, with 7 positions matching TRBD2. CDR1 and CDR2 from the germline V gene are SEHNR and FQNEAQ (reference sequence). The CDR3 consists of 15 residues. With V trimmed by 6 bases and J by 9 bases, 14 bases remained unmatched. CDR3 protein: CASRGLVGKIGEQFF. DNA for the CDR3: TGTGCCAGCAGAGGACTAGTTGGTAAAATAGGTGAGCAGTTCTTC.

The chain is built from TRBV7-9 and TRBJ2-7; D is perhaps TRBD1 (6 bases). V was clipped by 6 bases and J by 3 bases, with 18 bases between them. This CDR3 has 15 residues. Germline loops: CDR1 SEHNR, CDR2 FQNEAQ (reference sequence). The CDR3 DNA sequence: TGTGCCAGCAGTATCAGAGGGGGTTCCTTCTACGAGCAGTACTTC. Protein: CASSIRGGSFYEQYF.

J is TRBJ1-5 and V is TRBV19; TRBD1 matches 8 bases. The germline V gene encodes CDR1 LNHDA and CDR2 SQIVND (reference sequence). The CDR3 consists of 16 residues. V lost 2 bases and J lost 0; bases outside the gene matches: 3. The DNA for the CDR3 is TGTGCCAGTAGTATACGGACAGGGTATAGCAATCAGCCCCAGCATTTT. This codes for CASSIRTGYSNQPQHF.

The chain links TRBV20-1 to TRBJ1-5; weak D call: TRBD1 (6 bases). The ends were cut back, 3 bases at V and 9 bases at J, with 15 bases in the middle. The CDR3 has 13 amino acids. Germline CDR1 is DFQATT and CDR2 is SNEGSKA (reference sequence). The CDR3 loop is CSASGQQTRPQHF. The CDR3 nucleotides are TGCAGTGCTAGTGGACAGCAGACCAGGCCCCAGCATTTT.

This clone occurred a few times. V is TRBV6-2 or TRBV6-3 and J is TRBJ1-3; D remains unclear. Trimming took 0 bases from V and 8 from J, leaving 11 bases between them. Germline V gives CDR1 MNHEY, CDR2 SVGEGT. The CDR3 totals 14 residues. CDR3 residues: CASSYSRAGYTIYF. DNA of the CDR3: TGTGCCAGCAGTTACTCGAGAGCAGGCTACACCATATATTTT.

This chain connects TRBV19 to TRBJ1-1; D not resolved. Germline CDR1 and CDR2: LNHDA and SQIVND (reference sequence). Trimming removed 10 bases from V and 4 bases from J, with 31 bases in between. There are 18 residues in the CDR3. The CDR3 nucleotides read TGTGCCACCTCAGTAGTATCGCTTCCGACGCGTGGGCGCACTGAAGCTTTCTTT. It translates to CATSVVSLPTRGRTEAFF.

On this clone: The sample carries other DNA sequences with the same CDR3. The J gene is TRBJ1-2, the V gene TRBV7-9, with D possibly matching TRBD1 (6 bases). Germline values: CDR1 SEHNR, CDR2 FQNEAQ (reference sequence). Trimming left V 6 bases short and J 4 bases short, with 12 bases between. There are 13 residues in the CDR3. As DNA, the CDR3 is TGTGCCAGCAGTCCCGGACAGTTCTATGGCTACACCTTC. It specifies CASSPGQFYGYTF.

This chain joins TRBV6-5 and TRBJ1-2; TRBD1 is a possible D gene (6 bases). The V end was cut by 0 bases, the J end by 4 bases, with 9 bases between. Germline V gives CDR1 MNHEY, CDR2 SVGAGI. The CDR3 has 14 residues. In DNA form, the CDR3 reads TGTGCCAGCAGTTACTCGACAGGACCCTATGGCTACACCTTC. Amino acid sequence: CASSYSTGPYGYTF.

This rearrangement joins TRBV19 to TRBJ1-2; 9 bases are a match to TRBD1. CDR3 size: 14 residues. Per the germline V gene, CDR1 is LNHDA and CDR2 is SQIVND (reference sequence). The V gene end was trimmed by 7 bases and the J gene end by 8 bases; junction bases not matched to a gene: 11. In DNA form, the CDR3 reads TGTGCCAGTACCCAAATCGACAGGGGGTTCGGCTACACCTTC. It is translated as CASTQIDRGFGYTF.

The genes are TRBV6-5 and TRBJ1-1, with TRBD1 as a possible D gene (6 bases). V was cut by 7 bases and J by 0 bases, with 15 bases left in between. In germline, CDR1 is MNHEY, CDR2 SVGAGI. CDR3 length: 15 amino acids. In DNA, the CDR3 is TGTGCCAGCAAGAACGGGGGGCCCATGAACACTGAAGCTTTCTTT. This gives the protein CASKNGGPMNTEAFF.